The rows below give T cell receptor beta chains drawn from one sample of a study of Ad26.COV2.S vaccination and SARS-CoV-2 variants. Profiling relied on immunoSEQ multiplex PCR, and the TCRdb table lists in-frame clones only, not all of them. The sample lists some 290,000 clones, around 83% seen once, with more than 1.5% in the top ten. The starting material was peripheral blood, obtained in a trial of Ad26.COV2.S vaccine versus placebo. The receptors were gathered from a person aged 18-65 years who received the Ad26.COV2.S COVID-19 vaccine or a placebo. Both conserved end residues are part of each CDR3. Each record gives: D gene, J gene, clone size, V gene, CDR3 DNA, CDR3 protein. D genes are given only for firm matches. Size is stated for part of the rows, as once, few or many counts, or as a class when the clone is expanded.

>NA|TRBJ1-2|NA|TRBV5-1
TGCGCCAGCAGCTTGACAGGGAGAGGCTATGGCTACACCTTC
CASSLTGRGYGYTF
>TRBD2|TRBJ2-3|NA|TRBV3-1/TRBV3-2
TGTGCCAGCAGCCAAGGATACAGACTAGCGGGCACAGATACGCAGTATTTT
CASSQGYRLAGTDTQYF
>TRBD1|TRBJ1-4|once|TRBV9
TGTGCCAGCAGCGTAACAGGGGGCAGGGGTGAAAAACTGTTTTTT
CASSVTGGRGEKLFF
>NA|TRBJ1-1|few|TRBV4-1
TGCGCCAGCAGCCAAGGGATCGGCAGGCATGTGACTGAAGCTTTCTTT
CASSQGIGRHVTEAFF
>TRBD1|TRBJ2-1|NA|TRBV10-3
TGTGCCATCAGCCGACAGGGAAACAATGAGCAGTTCTTC
CAISRQGNNEQFF
>NA|TRBJ2-7|NA|TRBV4-3
TGCGCCAGCAGCCAAGATCGTAGTATAATAACCTACGAGCAGTACTTC
CASSQDRSIITYEQYF
>TRBD1|TRBJ1-2|NA|TRBV5-6
TGTGCCAGCAGCACGACAGGGAGGGGTGGCTACACCTTC
CASSTTGRGGYTF
>NA|TRBJ1-3|NA|TRBV7-6
TGTGCCAGCAGCTTAGGGAGCTCTGGAAACACCATATATTTT
CASSLGSSGNTIYF
>NA|TRBJ2-7|few|TRBV5-1
TGCGCCAGCAGCTCATCCACCGGGACCCAGGGCGAGCAGTACTTC
CASSSSTGTQGEQYF
>TRBD1|TRBJ2-3|NA|TRBV14
TGTGCCAGCAGCCGGGACAGGGGAGGGGCGCAGTATTTT
CASSRDRGGAQYF
>NA|TRBJ1-2|once|TRBV10-3
TGTGCCATCAGTGACCCCAACAGGGAAGGAGGCTATGGCTACACCTTC
CAISDPNREGGYGYTF
>TRBD2|TRBJ2-5|NA|TRBV7-2
TGTGCCAGCAGTTTTAGCGGGGGACGAGAGACCCAGTACTTC
CASSFSGGRETQYF
>NA|TRBJ2-3|NA|TRBV4-3
TGCGCCAGCAGCCAGGGGACCCTATCCGGGGGAACAGATACGCAGTATTTT
CASSQGTLSGGTDTQYF
>TRBD2|TRBJ2-5|NA|TRBV4-1
TGCGCCAGCAGCCGGACTAGCGGGGTTGAGACCCAGTACTTC
CASSRTSGVETQYF
>NA|TRBJ1-5|NA|TRBV5-1
TGCGCCAGCAGCTTGGCCTCGCCCTCTACGGGGGCGCCCCAGCATTTT
CASSLASPSTGAPQHF
>NA|TRBJ1-4|once|TRBV9
TGTGCCAGCAGCACCCGGGACAATCGGCATGAAAAACTGTTTTTT
CASSTRDNRHEKLFF
>NA|TRBJ1-4|NA|TRBV7-2
TGTGCCAGCAGCCCCACAGGGAACTATAATGAAAAACTGTTTTTT
CASSPTGNYNEKLFF
>NA|TRBJ2-2|NA|TRBV6-5
TGTGCCAGCAGTTACCAGGGCATGAACACCGGGGAGCTGTTTTTT
CASSYQGMNTGELFF
>NA|TRBJ2-7|NA|TRBV7-9
TGTGCCAGCAGCTTAGTACTTACAGGGAGCTCCTACGAGCAGTACTTC
CASSLVLTGSSYEQYF
>NA|TRBJ2-3|NA|TRBV18
TGTGCCAGCTCACCGGGGCGGGGCACAGATACGCAGTATTTT
CASSPGRGTDTQYF
>NA|TRBJ2-3|NA|TRBV19
TGTGCCAGTAGTACCCCGGGGGCCAGTGGAGATACGCAGTATTTT
CASSTPGASGDTQYF
>NA|TRBJ2-1|NA|TRBV5-1
TGCGCCAGCAGCTTGGAAGGAAGGAGCTCCTACAATGAGCAGTTCTTC
CASSLEGRSSYNEQFF
>TRBD2|TRBJ2-7|NA|TRBV6-5
TGTGCCAGCAGTTATCGGGAGGGGTCCTACGAGCAGTACTTC
CASSYREGSYEQYF